The clone carrying this T cell receptor beta chain was seen a handful of times. The sample is drawn from a study of blood T cells in healthy people across ages. Study details: Per two T cells, template switching captured roughly one barcoded beta molecule.

For the second PCR, which ran for about 7 to 11 cycles, a sample-barcoded 5' primer and a J-beta primer mix were used. TCRdb fed the 5' RACE reads into MiXCR, producing one record per CDR3 protein. This sample carries roughly 1.9 million distinct CDR3 sequences, 35% to 50% of them seen once, and the ten largest clones take 23%. The CDR3 runs 13 residues. The germline V gene encodes CDR1 SGHTA and CDR2 FQGNSA. V gave up 5 bases and J gave up 8 bases, with 12 bases separating them. Donation came from healthy Caucasian individuals in Russia who were aged roughly 6 to 95. Isolation recovered at least 6.5 million PBMCs from every sample.

V is TRBV7-2 and J is TRBJ1-4; D is unclear. The material sequenced was blood. This clonotype was obtained from a human donor in good health. The chain's CDR3 is CASSPQVGEKLFF. In DNA form, the CDR3 reads TGTGCCAGCAGCCCCCAGGTTGGGGAAAAACTGTTTTTT.